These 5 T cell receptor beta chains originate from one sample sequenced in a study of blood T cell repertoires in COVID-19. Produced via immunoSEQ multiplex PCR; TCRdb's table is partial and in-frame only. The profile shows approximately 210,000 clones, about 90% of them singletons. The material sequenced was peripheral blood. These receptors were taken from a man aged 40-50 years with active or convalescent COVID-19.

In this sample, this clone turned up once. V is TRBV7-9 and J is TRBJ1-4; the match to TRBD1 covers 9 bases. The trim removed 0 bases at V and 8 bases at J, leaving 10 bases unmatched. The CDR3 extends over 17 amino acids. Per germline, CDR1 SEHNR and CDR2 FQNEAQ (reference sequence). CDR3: CASSLARTGDPREKLFF. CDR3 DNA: TGTGCCAGCAGCTTAGCAAGGACAGGGGATCCCAGGGAAAAACTGTTTTTT.

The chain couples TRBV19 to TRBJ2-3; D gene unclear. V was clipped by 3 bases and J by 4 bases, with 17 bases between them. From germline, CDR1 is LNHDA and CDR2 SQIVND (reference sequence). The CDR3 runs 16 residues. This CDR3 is CASSIGISLRADTQYF. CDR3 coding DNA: TGTGCCAGTAGTATTGGCATCTCCCTTCGGGCAGATACGCAGTATTTT.

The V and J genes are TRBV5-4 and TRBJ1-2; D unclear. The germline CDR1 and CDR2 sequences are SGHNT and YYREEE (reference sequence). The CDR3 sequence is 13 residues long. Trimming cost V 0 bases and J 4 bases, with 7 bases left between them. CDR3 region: CASSLEGGYGYTF. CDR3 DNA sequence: TGTGCCAGCAGCTTGGAAGGAGGCTATGGCTACACCTTC. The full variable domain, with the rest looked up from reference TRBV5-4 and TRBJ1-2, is ETGVTQSPTHLIKTRGQQVTLRCSSQSGHNTVSWYQQALGQGPQFIFQYYREEENGRGNFPPRFSGLQFPNYSSELNVNALELDDSALYLCASSLEGGYGYTFGSGTRLTVV.

The CDR3 sequence is CASSQGVGTRPNEQFF. CDR3 nucleotide sequence: TGCGCCAGCAGCCAAGGGGTTGGGACTAGACCCAATGAGCAGTTCTTC. This chain links TRBV4-1 with TRBJ2-1, with 8 positions matching TRBD2. Trimming at V came to 1 base and at J to 6 bases, leaving 8 bases not matched to a gene. Germline CDR1 is MGHRA and CDR2 is YSYEKL. The CDR3 sequence is 16 residues long.

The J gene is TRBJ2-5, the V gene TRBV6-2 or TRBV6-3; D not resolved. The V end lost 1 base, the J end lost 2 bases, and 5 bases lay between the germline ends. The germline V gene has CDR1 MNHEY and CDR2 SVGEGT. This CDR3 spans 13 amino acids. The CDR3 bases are TGTGCCAGCAGTTACTATCCTCAAGAGACCCAGTACTTC. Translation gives CASSYYPQETQYF.